This record covers a single TCR beta chain. The antigen remains undetermined. The germline gives CDR1 LNHDA, CDR2 SQIVND (reference sequence). V gave up 6 bases and J gave up 7 bases; unmatched junction bases: 9. The CDR3 extends over 16 amino acids. This entry comes from a study of long-term antiretroviral therapy in people with HIV. This was the immunoSEQ v3.0 assay at survey level. Data came from immunoSEQ multiplex PCR; TCRdb stores just in-frame clones and leaves some out. This table holds roughly 20,000 clones, roughly 84% found once. Points from the study as a whole: Older ART regimens were possibly in use when the blood was collected between the mid-2000s and the late 2010s.

All participants with HIV were treated in the United States. The TCR sequence derives from a man in his forties or fifties with HIV. The chain carries TRBV19 and TRBJ2-2; 12 bases map to TRBD2. The specimen was unsorted PBMCs, collected at the start of antiretroviral therapy. CDR3 coding DNA: TGTGCCAGTAGGACTAGCGGGAGCGGTTGGGACGGGGAGCTGTTTTTT. Residues: CASRTSGSGWDGELFF.